The 11 T cell receptor beta chains in this list originate from one sample, sequenced in a study of breast tumors, draining lymph nodes, adjacent tissues. MiXCR, run by TCRdb on the multiplex PCR reads, gives a single entry per CDR3 protein. In the table there are some 66,000 distinct CDR3 sequences, 45% to 65% of which are singletons. Material: breast tumor tissue. These receptors originate from a female donor with breast cancer. Some clones in this sample may be carry-over from other donors' samples.

The J gene is TRBJ2-1, the V gene TRBV5-4, with D perhaps being TRBD1 or TRBD2 (5 bases each). Germline values: CDR1 SGHNT, CDR2 YYREEE (reference sequence). V was trimmed by 4 bases and J by 4 bases, leaving 15 bases between them. The CDR3 has 15 residues. The CDR3 reads CASSGPGPTYNEQFF. CDR3 nucleotides: TGTGCCAGCAGCGGGCCGGGACCAACATACAATGAGCAGTTCTTC.

This clonotype was seen ten or more times. The rearrangement uses TRBV6-6 and TRBJ2-5, with TRBD2 matching 10 bases. The junction had 8 bases not matched to a gene; V was cut back by 2 bases and J by 5 bases. Germline CDR1 is MNHNY and CDR2 is SVGAGI (reference sequence). This CDR3 spans 16 amino acids. CDR3 DNA sequence: TGTGCCAGCAGTTACACTAAGCGGGGGGGATTCGAGACCCAGTACTTC. Residues: CASSYTKRGGFETQYF.

The rearrangement uses TRBV7-6 and TRBJ2-3, with 7 bases aligning to TRBD2. The CDR3 runs to 18 residues. Trimming took 5 bases from V and 7 from J; bases not matched to a gene: 21. CDR1 and CDR2 from the germline V gene are SGHVS and FNYEAQ. This chain's CDR3 is CASSHGLGWDRGVHTQYF. The CDR3 DNA reads TGTGCCAGCAGCCATGGACTAGGGTGGGACCGGGGAGTGCATACGCAGTATTTT.

The chain links TRBV7-2 to TRBJ1-4; a weak D match, TRBD1 (6 bases). The CDR3 covers 15 residues. Trimming took off 1 base at V and 8 bases at J, with 14 bases between the two ends. Germline assignment: CDR1 SGHTA and CDR2 FQGNSA. As DNA, the CDR3 is TGTGCCAGCAGCTTAGACCAGGGGTGGGACGAAAAACTGTTTTTT. As protein: CASSLDQGWDEKLFF.

The rearrangement joins TRBV2 to TRBJ2-7, with 12 bases fitting TRBD2. Germline-derived CDR1 and CDR2 are SNHLY and FYNNEI. Unmatched junction bases numbered 10, after V lost 4 bases and J lost 12 bases. The CDR3 spans 14 residues. For the CDR3, the DNA is TGTGCCAGCAGTGGGGCTAGCGGGGGGGTCCCTCTGTACTTC. Its protein product is CASSGASGGVPLYF.

This clonotype was observed at least ten times. The chain is built from TRBV5-6 and TRBJ2-7; 7 bases match TRBD1. Per the germline V gene, CDR1 is SGHDT and CDR2 is YYEEEE. Trimming took 5 bases from V and 1 from J; bases not matched to a gene: 3. The length of the CDR3 is 13 residues. CDR3 sequence (DNA): TGTGCCAGCAGACAGGGGATGTCCTACGAGCAGTACTTC. Amino acids: CASRQGMSYEQYF.

This clonotype was seen only once. The V gene is TRBV28, the J gene TRBJ1-5, with D possibly being TRBD1 (6 bases). V was pared by 3 bases and J by 0 bases, with 15 bases between. Germline assignment: CDR1 MDHEN and CDR2 SYDVKM. The CDR3 is 17 residues long. This chain's CDR3 is CASSFQGKPYSNQPQHF. The CDR3 region has the DNA TGTGCCAGCAGTTTTCAGGGGAAACCCTATAGCAATCAGCCCCAGCATTTT.

The chain combines TRBV28 with TRBJ2-7; 9 bases fit TRBD2. This CDR3 is built from 15 residues. CDR1 is MDHEN and CDR2 is SYDVKM in the germline V gene. J was trimmed by 7 bases and V by 6 bases; bases with no gene match: 13. The DNA for the CDR3 is TGTGCCAGCAGCCCGAGCCGGACTAGCGCGGTTGAGCAGTACTTC. Amino acids: CASSPSRTSAVEQYF.

V usage is TRBV7-2 and J usage is TRBJ2-5, with 10 nucleotides matching TRBD2. Germline CDR1 is SGHTA and CDR2 is FQGNSA. The CDR3 spans 18 residues. J was trimmed by 5 bases and V by 2 bases; bases with no gene match: 14. The CDR3 is CASSLWGGASGSDETQYF. The CDR3 DNA follows: TGTGCCAGCAGCTTATGGGGGGGGGCTAGCGGGAGTGATGAGACCCAGTACTTC.

The sample holds many counts of this clonotype. The V gene is TRBV10-2, the J gene TRBJ2-7; 7 positions agree with TRBD1. Germline V CDR1 and CDR2: WSHSY, SAAADI. The CDR3 is 14 residues long. The trim removed 6 bases at V and 1 base at J, leaving 6 bases unmatched. The CDR3 here is CASRDRVDSYEQYF. CDR3 nucleotides: TGCGCCAGCAGAGACAGGGTGGATTCCTACGAGCAGTACTTC.

This clonotype was recorded at least ten times. At one end the junction does not follow the germline gene, possibly because of a read error. V is TRBV6-6 and J is TRBJ1-2; the D is unclear. This CDR3 region has 14 residues. Germline CDR1 reads MNHNY; CDR2 reads SVGAGI (reference sequence). The CDR3 loop reads CASSHSSGFDGYTF. The CDR3 nucleotides are TGTGCCAGCAGTCACTCGAGCGGCTTCGATGGCTACACCTTC.